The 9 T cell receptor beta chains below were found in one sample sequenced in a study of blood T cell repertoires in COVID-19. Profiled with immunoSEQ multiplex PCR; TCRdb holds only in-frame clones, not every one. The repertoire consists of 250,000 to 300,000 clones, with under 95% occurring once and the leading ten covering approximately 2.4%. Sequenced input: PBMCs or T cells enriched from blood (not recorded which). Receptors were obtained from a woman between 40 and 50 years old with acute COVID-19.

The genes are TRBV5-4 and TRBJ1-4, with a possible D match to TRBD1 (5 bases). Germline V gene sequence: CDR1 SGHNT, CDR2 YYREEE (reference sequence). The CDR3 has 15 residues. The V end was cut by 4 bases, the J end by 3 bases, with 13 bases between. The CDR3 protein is CASSRDPGANEKLFF. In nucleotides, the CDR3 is TGTGCCAGCAGCAGAGATCCGGGGGCTAATGAAAAACTGTTTTTT.

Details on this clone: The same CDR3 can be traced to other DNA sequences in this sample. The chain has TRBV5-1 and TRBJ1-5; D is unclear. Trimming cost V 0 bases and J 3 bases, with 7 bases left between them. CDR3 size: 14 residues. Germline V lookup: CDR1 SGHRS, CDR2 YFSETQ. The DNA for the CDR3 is TGCGCCAGCAGCTTGGACGGTATCAATCAGCCCCAGCATTTT. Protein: CASSLDGINQPQHF.

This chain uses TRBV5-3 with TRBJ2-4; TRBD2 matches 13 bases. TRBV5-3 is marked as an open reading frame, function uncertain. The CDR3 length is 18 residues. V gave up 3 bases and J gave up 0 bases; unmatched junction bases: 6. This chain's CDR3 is CARSSRLAGGLAKNIQYF. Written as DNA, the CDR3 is TGTGCCAGAAGCTCCCGACTAGCGGGGGGACTAGCCAAAAACATTCAGTACTTC.

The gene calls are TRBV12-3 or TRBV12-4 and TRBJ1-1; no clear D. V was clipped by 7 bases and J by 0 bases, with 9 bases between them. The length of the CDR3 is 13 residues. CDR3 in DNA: TGTGCCAGCATGTCTCAGATGAACACTGAAGCTTTCTTT. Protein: CASMSQMNTEAFF.

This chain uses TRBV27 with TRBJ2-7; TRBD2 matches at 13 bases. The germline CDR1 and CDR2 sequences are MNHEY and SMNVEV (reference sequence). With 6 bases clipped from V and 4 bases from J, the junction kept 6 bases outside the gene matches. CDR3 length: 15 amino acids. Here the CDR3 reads CASREGLAGLYEQYF. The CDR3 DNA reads TGTGCCAGCAGGGAGGGACTAGCGGGATTGTACGAGCAGTACTTC.

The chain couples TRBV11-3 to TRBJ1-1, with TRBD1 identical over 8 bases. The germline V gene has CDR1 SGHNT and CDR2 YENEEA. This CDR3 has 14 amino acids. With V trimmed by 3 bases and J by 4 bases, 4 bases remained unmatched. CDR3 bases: TGTGCCAGCAGCTTCGGACAGGGAGGCACTGAAGCTTTCTTT. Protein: CASSFGQGGTEAFF. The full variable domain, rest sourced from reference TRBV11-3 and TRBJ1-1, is EAGVVQSPRYKIIEKKQPVAFWCNPISGHNTLYWYLQNLGQGPELLIRYENEEAVDDSQLPKDRFSAERLKGVDSTLKIQPAELGDSAVYLCASSFGQGGTEAFFGQGTRLTVV.

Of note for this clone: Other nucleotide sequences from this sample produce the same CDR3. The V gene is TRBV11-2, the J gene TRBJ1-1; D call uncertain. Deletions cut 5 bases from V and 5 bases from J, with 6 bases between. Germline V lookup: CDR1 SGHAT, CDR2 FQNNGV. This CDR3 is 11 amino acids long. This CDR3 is CASSRGTEAFF. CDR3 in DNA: TGTGCCAGCAGCCGGGGTACTGAAGCTTTCTTT.

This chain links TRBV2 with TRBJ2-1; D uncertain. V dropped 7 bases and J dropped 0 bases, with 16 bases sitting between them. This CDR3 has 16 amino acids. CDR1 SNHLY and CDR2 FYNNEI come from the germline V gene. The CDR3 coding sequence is TGTGCCAGCAACCCCCCGGGTACAAGCTCCTACAATGAGCAGTTCTTC. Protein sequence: CASNPPGTSSYNEQFF.

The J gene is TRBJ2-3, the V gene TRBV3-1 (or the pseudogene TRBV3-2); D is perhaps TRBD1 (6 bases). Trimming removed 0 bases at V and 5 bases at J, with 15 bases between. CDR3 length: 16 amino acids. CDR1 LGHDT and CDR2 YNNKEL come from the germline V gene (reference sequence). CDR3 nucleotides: TGTGCCAGCAGCCAAGACAGGGGCCCCTTAGGAGATACGCAGTATTTT. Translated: CASSQDRGPLGDTQYF.